One T cell receptor beta chain is described in this entry. Its antigen is unidentified. Germline CDR1 is LGHNA and CDR2 is YSLEER. The V end lost 4 bases, the J end lost 16 bases, and 20 bases lay between the germline ends. This CDR3 is built from 13 residues. This entry is derived from a study of radiotherapy plus CTLA-4 blockade in lung cancer. Alongside CTLA-4 blockade with ipilimumab, patients with chemo-refractory metastatic non-small-cell lung cancer received focal radiation. Clones were read by immunoSEQ multiplex PCR, and TCRdb kept only the in-frame ones, dropping some. Among some 60,000 clones listed, less than 85% were seen once. Study findings and constraints: Early blood T cell clone changes and increased post-radiation serum interferon-beta were reportedly the strongest response predictors. Researchers report tumor-derived TCR clones expanding in blood after radiotherapy plus ipilimumab.

V and J are TRBV4-3 and TRBJ2-1, with D possibly TRBD2 on 6 matching bases. Sequencing was performed on peripheral blood, taken from a patient treated with radiotherapy plus ipilimumab. The clonotype comes from a human donor with non-small cell lung cancer who had a complete response to radiotherapy plus ipilimumab. The CDR3 spells CASSLSLGGTFFF. CDR3 in DNA: TGCGCCAGCAGCCTTTCCCTTGGCGGGACTTTCTTCTTC.